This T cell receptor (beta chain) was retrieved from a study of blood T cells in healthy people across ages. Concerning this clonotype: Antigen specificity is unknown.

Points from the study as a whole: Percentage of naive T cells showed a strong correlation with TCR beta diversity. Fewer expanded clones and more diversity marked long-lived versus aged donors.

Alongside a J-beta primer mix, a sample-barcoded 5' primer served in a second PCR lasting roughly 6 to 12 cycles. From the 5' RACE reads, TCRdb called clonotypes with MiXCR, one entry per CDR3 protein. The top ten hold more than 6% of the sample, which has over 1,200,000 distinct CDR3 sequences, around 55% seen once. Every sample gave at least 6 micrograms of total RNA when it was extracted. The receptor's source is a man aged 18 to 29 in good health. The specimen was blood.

For the CDR3, the DNA is TGCAGTGCTACCCCTTCGGGGGGAAGAAACTATGGCTACACCTTC. Its protein product is CSATPSGGRNYGYTF. The rearrangement links TRBV20-1 to TRBJ1-2; D perhaps matches TRBD1 (5 bases). This CDR3 comprises 15 residues. The V and J ends lost 4 bases and 2 bases respectively, with 17 bases between them. From germline, CDR1 is DFQATT and CDR2 SNEGSKA (reference sequence).